These 31 T cell receptor beta chains originate from one sample sequenced in a study of T cells in Graves' hyperthyroidism and ophthalmopathy. From RNA transcripts, TCR beta CDR3 regions were amplified. The study used the HTBI primer set for a first-round RT-PCR of the TCR CDR3. TCRdb independently ran MiXCR on the multiplex PCR reads; one entry per CDR3 protein. The table includes 700,000 or so distinct CDR3 sequences, roughly 15% detected once. Sequencing was performed on blood. These receptors originate from a man younger than 35 with Graves' hyperthyroidism.

This clonotype was detected ten times or more. The CDR3 sequence is CASSLWRYEQFF. The CDR3 DNA reads TGTGCCAGCAGCTTATGGAGGTATGAGCAGTTCTTC. The chain links TRBV7-2 to TRBJ2-1; TRBD2 might be the D (5 bases). There are 12 residues in the CDR3. Trimming removed 2 bases at V and 8 bases at J, with 7 bases between. Germline V gene lookup returns CDR1 SGHTA and CDR2 FQGNSA.

The table lists this clonotype with many counts. The V and J genes are TRBV28 and TRBJ2-1; D is undetermined. This CDR3 is built from 17 residues. The germline gives CDR1 MDHEN, CDR2 SYDVKM. The V end was cut by 5 bases, the J end by 0 bases, with 17 bases between. CDR3 in DNA: TGTGCCAGCAGTACCACCCGACTCATGAGCTCCTACAATGAGCAGTTCTTC. It yields the protein CASSTTRLMSSYNEQFF.

This chain connects TRBV6-1 to TRBJ1-3; 8 bases are a match to TRBD1. Losses at the gene ends were 5 bases for V and 3 bases for J; bases not matched to a gene: 9. This CDR3 is built from 16 residues. From germline, CDR1 is MNHNS and CDR2 SASEGT. In DNA form, the CDR3 reads TGTGCCAGCAGTCCCATCGACAGGGGAATTGGAAACACCATATATTTT. This codes for CASSPIDRGIGNTIYF.

The chain couples TRBV5-1 to TRBJ2-1; TRBD2 matches 14 bases. Trimming at V came to 0 bases and at J to 5 bases, leaving 10 bases not matched to a gene. CDR3 length: 19 amino acids. Germline V lookup: CDR1 SGHRS, CDR2 YFSETQ. This CDR3 is CASSLAGAGTSGGHNEQFF. In DNA, the CDR3 is TGCGCCAGCAGCTTGGCAGGGGCTGGGACTAGCGGGGGACACAATGAGCAGTTCTTC.

The table lists this clonotype with a few counts. The chain carries TRBV5-6 and TRBJ1-2, with D possibly TRBD1 on 6 matching bases. Germline CDR1 is SGHDT and CDR2 is YYEEEE. The CDR3 runs 14 residues. Trimming pared 4 bases from V and 2 bases from J, leaving 12 bases between. The CDR3 DNA is TGTGCCAGCAGCGGGGGCGCCAGAAACTATGGCTACACCTTC. This gives the protein CASSGGARNYGYTF.

This clonotype has at least ten counts. This chain joins TRBV6-2 or TRBV6-3 and TRBJ2-1; the match to TRBD1 covers 10 bases. J was trimmed by 7 bases and V by 6 bases; bases with no gene match: 12. This CDR3 contains 16 residues. Germline CDR1 is MNHEY and CDR2 is SVGEGT. The CDR3 region is CASRLSRDRGWNEQFF. In nucleotides, the CDR3 is TGTGCCAGCAGACTTTCCCGGGACAGGGGTTGGAATGAGCAGTTCTTC.

This clonotype was recorded at least ten times. This chain connects TRBV27 to TRBJ1-6, with 9 bases lining up with TRBD1. J lost 8 bases, V lost 4 bases, and 6 bases had no gene match. Germline CDR1 MNHEY, CDR2 SMNVEV (reference sequence). This CDR3 has 15 residues. CDR3 in amino acids: CASSSDRGIHSPLHF. The CDR3 region has the DNA TGTGCCAGCAGTTCGGACAGGGGAATTCATTCACCCCTCCACTTT.

This chain uses TRBV20-1 with TRBJ2-1; 9 bases agree with TRBD2. Germline V gene data show CDR1 as DFQATT and CDR2 as SNEGSKA (reference sequence). J was trimmed by 7 bases and V by 7 bases; bases with no gene match: 8. The CDR3 runs 13 residues. CDR3 residues: CSERLADKNEQFF. CDR3 nucleotides: TGCAGTGAGAGACTAGCGGATAAGAATGAGCAGTTCTTC.

CDR3 protein: CASSLDRAPDYEQYF. The CDR3 DNA is TGTGCCAGCAGCTTAGATAGGGCACCAGACTACGAGCAGTACTTC. The gene calls are TRBV11-2 and TRBJ2-7, with unresolved D. CDR1 SGHAT and CDR2 FQNNGV come from the germline V gene. Trimming shortened V by 0 bases and J by 3 bases, and 12 bases separated the two germline ends. This CDR3 is 15 amino acids long. Full variable domain (rest looked up from reference TRBV11-2 and TRBJ2-7): EAGVAQSPRYKIIEKRQSVAFWCNPISGHATLYWYQQILGQGPKLLIQFQNNGVVDDSQLPKDRFSAERLKGVDSTLKIQPAKLEDSAVYLCASSLDRAPDYEQYFGPGTRLTVT.

The chain uses TRBV20-1 and TRBJ1-4; the D gene is possibly TRBD1 (5 bases). CDR1 DFQATT and CDR2 SNEGSKA come from the germline V gene (reference sequence). This CDR3 comprises 15 residues. V lost 0 bases and J 2 bases, leaving 10 bases between the germline ends. The CDR3: CSARDWGLTNEKLFF. CDR3 coding DNA: TGCAGTGCTAGAGATTGGGGCCTTACTAATGAAAAACTGTTTTTT.

The table lists this clonotype with a few counts. V and J are TRBV15 and TRBJ2-3, with 8 bases that match TRBD2. This CDR3 is 16 amino acids long. Germline V gene data show CDR1 as LNHNV and CDR2 as YYDKDF (reference sequence). Germline trimming cut 3 bases from V and 5 bases from J; bases unmatched to any gene: 10. The CDR3 region is CATSSPPSGRVDTQYF. Written as DNA, the CDR3 is TGTGCCACCAGCAGTCCCCCCAGCGGGAGAGTAGATACGCAGTATTTT.

This clonotype showed up just a few times. The chain uses TRBV18 and TRBJ1-1, with D possibly TRBD1 on 5 matching bases. CDR3 length equals 14 residues. V was shortened by 3 bases and J by 1 base, with 9 bases between the two germline ends. CDR1 and CDR2 from the germline V gene are KGHSH and LQKENI. This CDR3 is CASSPDTQNTEAFF. The CDR3 DNA reads TGTGCCAGCTCACCGGACACTCAGAACACTGAAGCTTTCTTT.

This clonotype was observed many times. The V and J genes are TRBV18 and TRBJ1-5, with D unclear. CDR3 length: 14 residues. The V end was cut by 6 bases, the J end by 9 bases, with 18 bases between. Germline CDR1 and CDR2: KGHSH and LQKENI. CDR3 DNA: TGTGCCAGCTCCCCCGTGAAGGACCCAGGGCCCCAGCATTTT. This gives the protein CASSPVKDPGPQHF.

The chain links TRBV6-1 to TRBJ2-4, with 7 bases fitting TRBD1. The CDR3 extends over 15 amino acids. From germline, CDR1 is MNHNS and CDR2 SASEGT. The ends lost 5 bases at V and 4 bases at J; junction bases unmatched: 8. CDR3: CASSPPEQGKNIQYF. As DNA, the CDR3 is TGTGCCAGCAGTCCGCCGGAACAGGGGAAAAACATTCAGTACTTC.

This clonotype was seen more than once but under ten times. V is TRBV6-2 or TRBV6-3 and J is TRBJ1-4, with D unclear. Trimming removed 0 bases at V and 8 bases at J, with 10 bases between. Germline lookup yields CDR1 MNHEY and CDR2 SVGEGT. This CDR3 contains 14 residues. For the CDR3, the DNA is TGTGCCAGCAGTTACTCGACTGACCCAGAAAAACTGTTTTTT. Residues: CASSYSTDPEKLFF.

The rearrangement uses TRBV4-3 and TRBJ2-1; D might be TRBD2 (5 bases). CDR3 length equals 13 residues. Germline-derived CDR1 and CDR2 are LGHNA and YSLEER. Trimming took 0 bases from V and 8 from J, leaving 8 bases between them. CDR3 loop: CASSQDTEDEQFF. The CDR3 coding sequence is TGCGCCAGCAGCCAAGATACGGAGGATGAGCAGTTCTTC.

This clonotype was counted only a few times. The rearrangement joins TRBV6-1 to TRBJ2-5, with D hard to call. Trimming took off 7 bases at V and 4 bases at J, with 19 bases between the two ends. Germline V gene data show CDR1 as MNHNS and CDR2 as SASEGT. There are 15 residues in the CDR3. Here the CDR3 reads CASTPPGPSRETQYF. DNA for the CDR3: TGTGCCAGCACTCCGCCTGGTCCTTCCCGAGAGACCCAGTACTTC.

The chain uses TRBV9 and TRBJ1-1, with D perhaps TRBD1 (6 bases). Germline V lookup: CDR1 SGDLS, CDR2 YYNGEE. Trimming pared 3 bases from V and 11 bases from J, leaving 17 bases between. The CDR3 is made up of 13 amino acids. The CDR3 region is CASSAAGGLGAFF. CDR3 DNA: TGTGCCAGCAGCGCCGCCGGGGGGCTGGGGGCTTTCTTT.

This clonotype has more than one count but fewer than ten. The chain combines TRBV20-1 with TRBJ1-4, with TRBD1 matching 7 bases. The CDR3 length is 13 residues. V lost 6 bases to trimming and J lost 5 bases; unmatched junction nucleotides: 6. Germline-derived CDR1 and CDR2 are DFQATT and SNEGSKA (reference sequence). CDR3: CSARGEMNEKLFF. The DNA of the CDR3 is TGCAGTGCCAGGGGGGAGATGAATGAAAAACTGTTTTTT.

The chain has TRBV7-9 and TRBJ2-1, with D possibly being TRBD1 (6 bases). CDR3 size: 15 residues. V was shortened by 5 bases and J by 8 bases, with 19 bases between the two germline ends. Per the germline V gene, CDR1 is SEHNR and CDR2 is FQNEAQ (reference sequence). CDR3 loop: CASSPRQVARDEQFF. In DNA, the CDR3 is TGTGCCAGCAGCCCTCGACAGGTGGCTCGGGATGAGCAGTTCTTC. Full variable domain (remainder filled in from reference TRBV7-9 and TRBJ2-1): DTGVSQNPRHKITKRGQNVTFRCDPISEHNRLYWYRQTLGQGPEFLTYFQNEAQLEKSRLLSDRFSAERPKGSFSTLEIQRTEQGDSAMYLCASSPRQVARDEQFFGPGTRLTVL.

This clonotype was observed many times. The J gene is TRBJ2-7, the V gene TRBV20-1; D perhaps matches TRBD2 (5 bases). This CDR3 contains 11 residues. V lost 6 bases and J lost 2, with 8 bases in between. The germline V gene has CDR1 DFQATT and CDR2 SNEGSKA (reference sequence). Here the CDR3 reads CSADLAYEQYF. The CDR3 nucleotides read TGCAGTGCGGACTTAGCCTACGAGCAGTACTTC.

The chain carries TRBV5-1 and TRBJ2-1, with D unclear. Trimming stripped 5 bases from V and 9 bases from J, with 9 bases between. CDR1 is SGHRS, CDR2 YFSETQ, per germline. The CDR3 contains 11 residues. The CDR3 reads CASRVGPEQFF. CDR3 bases: TGCGCCAGCAGGGTAGGACCTGAGCAGTTCTTC. Together with reference TRBV5-1 and TRBJ2-1, the CDR3 gives the full variable domain: KAGVTQTPRYLIKTRGQQVTLSCSPISGHRSVSWYQQTPGQGLQFLFEYFSETQRNKGNFPGRFSGRQFSNSRSEMNVSTLELGDSALYLCASRVGPEQFFGPGTRLTVL.

This chain links TRBV7-3 with TRBJ1-3; no reliable D call. V dropped 4 bases and J dropped 0 bases, with 13 bases sitting between them. The germline V gene has CDR1 SGHTA and CDR2 FQGTGA. The CDR3 is 16 amino acids. CDR3 loop: CASSYGREVSGNTIYF. The CDR3 coding sequence is TGTGCCAGCAGCTACGGACGGGAAGTCTCTGGAAACACCATATATTTT.

The table lists this clonotype with many counts. The chain combines TRBV28 with TRBJ1-4; no definite D call. The ends were cut back, 2 bases at V and 8 bases at J, with 9 bases in the middle. The CDR3 is 13 residues long. Germline V lookup: CDR1 MDHEN, CDR2 SYDVKM. DNA for the CDR3: TGTGCCAGCAGTTTACCGAGACCCGAAAAACTGTTTTTT. As protein: CASSLPRPEKLFF. Filled out from reference TRBV28 and TRBJ1-4, the complete variable domain reads DVKVTQSSRYLVKRTGEKVFLECVQDMDHENMFWYRQDPGLGLRLIYFSYDVKMKEKGDIPEGYSVSREKKERFSLILESASTNQTSMYLCASSLPRPEKLFFGSGTQLSVL.

This clonotype was detected ten times or more. V gene TRBV28 combines with J gene TRBJ2-5; 11 bases match TRBD2. Trimming cost V 3 bases and J 9 bases; bases outside gene matches: 21. Per germline, CDR1 MDHEN and CDR2 SYDVKM. The CDR3 is made up of 19 amino acids. CDR3 amino acids: CASSFHLLAGAHGMFAQYF. The CDR3 bases are TGTGCCAGCAGTTTTCATTTACTAGCGGGAGCCCATGGCATGTTCGCCCAGTACTTC.

V gene TRBV7-9 combines with J gene TRBJ2-1, with a weak D call TRBD1 (6 bases). Germline V gene lookup returns CDR1 SEHNR and CDR2 FQNEAQ (reference sequence). The CDR3 consists of 15 residues. V dropped 5 bases and J dropped 4 bases, with 15 bases sitting between them. The CDR3 DNA is TGTGCCAGCAGCGAAAAGGGGGTTATATACAATGAGCAGTTCTTC. It encodes CASSEKGVIYNEQFF.

This clonotype was picked up many times. The chain combines TRBV28 with TRBJ1-1; D not certain. Germline assignment: CDR1 MDHEN and CDR2 SYDVKM. Trimming shortened V by 6 bases and J by 0 bases, and 8 bases separated the two germline ends. This CDR3 is 13 amino acids long. CDR3 sequence (DNA): TGTGCCAGCAGGCAGACAATGAACACTGAAGCTTTCTTT. Protein product: CASRQTMNTEAFF.

V usage is TRBV4-1 and J usage is TRBJ1-4; no firm D call. The CDR3 is 15 amino acids. CDR1 is MGHRA and CDR2 is YSYEKL in the germline V gene. Deletions cut 0 bases from V and 8 bases from J, with 13 bases between. CDR3 protein: CASSQDRPGSEKLFF. CDR3 in DNA: TGCGCCAGCAGCCAAGATCGGCCGGGATCGGAAAAACTGTTTTTT.

This clonotype was seen more than once but under ten times. V is TRBV4-1 and J is TRBJ2-5; 9 bases are shared with TRBD2. The ends lost 4 bases at V and 4 bases at J; junction bases unmatched: 10. Germline V CDR1 and CDR2: MGHRA, YSYEKL. The CDR3 covers 16 residues. The CDR3 protein is CASSRIAGGPRETQYF. Written as DNA, the CDR3 is TGCGCCAGCAGCCGGATTGCGGGAGGGCCCAGAGAGACCCAGTACTTC.

In nucleotides, the CDR3 is TGTGCCAGCAGCCGCGGGAGTGTGAGCGAGCAGTACTTC. Protein: CASSRGSVSEQYF. V is TRBV12-3 or TRBV12-4 and J is TRBJ2-7; the match to TRBD2 covers 7 bases. V trimming: 6 bases; J trimming: 6 bases; junction bases outside the gene matches: 8. This CDR3 contains 13 residues.

This clonotype came up many times. J is TRBJ2-7 and V is TRBV28; weak D call: TRBD2 (5 bases). CDR1 is MDHEN, CDR2 SYDVKM, per germline. The CDR3 runs 16 residues. Trimming pared 5 bases from V and 2 bases from J, leaving 19 bases between. The CDR3 spells CASSHPDSTAAYEQYF. As DNA, the CDR3 is TGTGCCAGCAGTCACCCGGACTCAACAGCGGCCTACGAGCAGTACTTC.